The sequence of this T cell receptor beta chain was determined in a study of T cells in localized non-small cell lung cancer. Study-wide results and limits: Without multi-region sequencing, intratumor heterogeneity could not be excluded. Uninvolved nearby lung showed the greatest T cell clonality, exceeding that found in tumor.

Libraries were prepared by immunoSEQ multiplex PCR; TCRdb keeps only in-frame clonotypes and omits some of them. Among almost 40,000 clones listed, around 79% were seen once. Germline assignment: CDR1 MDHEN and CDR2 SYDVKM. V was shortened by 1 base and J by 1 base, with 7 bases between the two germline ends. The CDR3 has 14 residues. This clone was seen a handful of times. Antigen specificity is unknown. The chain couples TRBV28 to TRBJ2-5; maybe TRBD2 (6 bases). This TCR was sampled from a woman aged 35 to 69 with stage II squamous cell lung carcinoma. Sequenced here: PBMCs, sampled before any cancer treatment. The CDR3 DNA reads TGTGCCAGCAGTTTATCCGGGAGCCAAGAGACCCAGTACTTC. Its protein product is CASSLSGSQETQYF.